Following are 15 T cell receptor beta chains from one sample sequenced in a study of blood T cell repertoires in COVID-19. Only in-frame clones appear in the TCRdb table, and some are missing; sequencing was by immunoSEQ multiplex PCR. The sample includes around 70,000 clones, 75% to 85% seen only once; the top ten take roughly 22%. Sequenced: peripheral blood. All receptors derive from a woman between 65 and 79 years old with acute or convalescent COVID-19.

CDR3 amino acids: CASSYLAGQRDIQYF. The CDR3 coding sequence is TGTGCCAGCAGTTACCTCGCGGGGCAGCGAGACATTCAGTACTTC. This chain uses TRBV6-6 with TRBJ2-4; maybe TRBD2 (6 bases). This CDR3 has 15 amino acids. The germline V and J ends were trimmed by 2 bases and 8 bases, with 16 bases remaining between them. Germline lookup yields CDR1 MNHNY and CDR2 SVGAGI (reference sequence).

V usage is TRBV7-9 and J usage is TRBJ2-1; unclear D gene. The germline V gene encodes CDR1 SEHNR and CDR2 FQNEAQ (reference sequence). There are 14 residues in the CDR3. The V gene lost 4 bases and the J gene lost 0 bases, with 7 bases spanning the gap. The CDR3 here is CASSSPGSYNEQFF. The CDR3 region has the DNA TGTGCCAGCAGCTCCCCGGGCTCCTACAATGAGCAGTTCTTC.

In this sample, this clone is medium-sized. V usage is TRBV6-6 and J usage is TRBJ2-3; 14 bases map to TRBD2. Germline V gives CDR1 MNHNY, CDR2 SVGAGI (reference sequence). The trim removed 5 bases at V and 4 bases at J, leaving 5 bases unmatched. This CDR3 spans 16 amino acids. The CDR3 coding sequence is TGTGCCAGCAGTCGATCGGGACTAGCGGGAGCAGATACGCAGTATTTT. It yields the protein CASSRSGLAGADTQYF.

As for this clone: The same CDR3 can be traced to other DNA sequences in this sample. The rearrangement uses TRBV19 and TRBJ1-5, with 9 bases matching TRBD1. Germline trimming cut 3 bases from V and 1 base from J; bases unmatched to any gene: 4. Germline V gene lookup returns CDR1 LNHDA and CDR2 SQIVND (reference sequence). The CDR3 is 16 amino acids. CDR3 in DNA: TGTGCCAGTAGTATCCTAGGACAGGGGAGCAATCAGCCCCAGCATTTT. It yields the protein CASSILGQGSNQPQHF.

The chain recombines TRBV15 with TRBJ2-6, with D possibly TRBD1 on 6 matching bases. Trimming took 8 bases from V and 1 from J, leaving 9 bases between them. The length of the CDR3 is 14 residues. Germline CDR1 is LNHNV and CDR2 is YYDKDF (reference sequence). In nucleotides, the CDR3 is TGTGCCACCGCGAGGGGGTCTGGGGCCAACGTCCTGACTTTC. This translates into CATARGSGANVLTF.

This clone has a single count. This chain links TRBV6-6 with TRBJ2-7, with 14 bases fitting TRBD2. The CDR3 is made up of 16 amino acids. Germline CDR1 and CDR2: MNHNY and SVGAGI (reference sequence). The V gene end was trimmed by 5 bases and the J gene end by 5 bases; junction bases not matched to a gene: 8. CDR3 region: CASSTGLAGVGNEQYF. The CDR3 DNA sequence: TGTGCCAGCAGTACGGGACTAGCGGGAGTAGGCAACGAGCAGTACTTC.

This clone has a handful of counts. J is TRBJ1-6 and V is TRBV9; 8 nucleotides agree with TRBD1. CDR3 size: 15 residues. Germline trimming cut 2 bases from V and 6 bases from J; bases unmatched to any gene: 4. Germline V gene sequence: CDR1 SGDLS, CDR2 YYNGEE. CDR3 DNA sequence: TGTGCCAGCAGCGTCCAGGGGGCGGTTAATTCACCCCTCCACTTT. Encoded protein: CASSVQGAVNSPLHF.

This chain joins TRBV10-3 and TRBJ1-4; TRBD1 matches at 8 bases. The CDR3 spans 12 residues. The V gene end was trimmed by 10 bases and the J gene end by 7 bases; junction bases not matched to a gene: 5. Germline CDR1 is ENHRY and CDR2 is SYGVKD. This chain's CDR3 is CARQGRVEKLFF. Written as DNA, the CDR3 is TGTGCCAGACAGGGGCGGGTTGAAAAACTGTTTTTT.

The chain recombines TRBV10-1 with TRBJ2-7; D gene ambiguous. From germline, CDR1 is WNHNN and CDR2 SYGVQD (reference sequence). With 5 bases removed from V and 5 bases from J, the gap between germline ends came to 16 bases. The CDR3 runs to 14 residues. CDR3 coding DNA: TGCGCCAGCAGTCAACTGGGCGTATCTGACGAGCAGTACTTC. Translating it yields CASSQLGVSDEQYF.

The genes are TRBV11-2 and TRBJ1-6; D possibly corresponds to TRBD1 (6 bases). The CDR3 sequence is 14 residues long. Germline V CDR1 and CDR2: SGHAT, FQNNGV. Trimming removed 4 bases from V and 9 bases from J, with 13 bases in between. The CDR3 sequence is CASSSREGGSPLHF. CDR3 bases: TGTGCCAGCAGCTCAAGAGAAGGGGGTTCACCCCTCCACTTT.

The genes are TRBV28 and TRBJ1-2; 8 bases are a match to TRBD1. This CDR3 comprises 13 residues. The V segment lost 7 bases and the J segment 4 bases; nucleotides outside the gene matches: 5. CDR1 is MDHEN and CDR2 is SYDVKM in the germline V gene. The CDR3 DNA follows: TGTGCCAGCATTGCGGACAGGGTCTATGGCTACACCTTC. This encodes CASIADRVYGYTF.

This chain links TRBV11-3 with TRBJ2-1; 7 bases are shared with TRBD2. Germline V lookup: CDR1 SGHNT, CDR2 YENEEA. The CDR3 loop spans 13 amino acids. V lost 4 bases and J lost 5; bases outside the gene matches: 2. CDR3 residues: CASSSRGDNEQFF. The CDR3 DNA sequence: TGTGCCAGCAGCTCCCGGGGGGACAATGAGCAGTTCTTC.

This chain uses TRBV7-6 with TRBJ1-1; the D gene is possibly TRBD1 (6 bases). The CDR3 covers 17 residues. Germline assignment: CDR1 SGHVS and CDR2 FNYEAQ. Trimming removed 1 base from V and 1 base from J, with 16 bases in between. In DNA, the CDR3 is TGTGCCAGCAGCTTAGGTCTTCCCGGGGGGCGGAACACTGAAGCTTTCTTT. Translated: CASSLGLPGGRNTEAFF. The full variable domain, with the rest looked up from reference TRBV7-6 and TRBJ1-1, is GAGVSQSPRYKVTKRGQDVALRCDPISGHVSLYWYRQALGQGPEFLTYFNYEAQQDKSGLPNDRFSAERPEGSISTLTIQRTEQRDSAMYRCASSLGLPGGRNTEAFFGQGTRLTVV.

The chain joins TRBV10-1 to TRBJ2-2; D remains unclear. The CDR3 runs to 12 residues. Germline V gene lookup returns CDR1 WNHNN and CDR2 SYGVQD (reference sequence). Trimming pared 5 bases from V and 4 bases from J, leaving 5 bases between. CDR3 sequence: CASSRLTGELFF. The DNA for the CDR3 is TGCGCCAGCAGTAGACTCACCGGGGAGCTGTTTTTT.

The chain links TRBV5-1 to TRBJ2-1; D might be TRBD2 (6 bases). Germline V CDR1 and CDR2: SGHRS, YFSETQ. CDR3 length: 16 residues. Deletions cut 4 bases from V and 0 bases from J, with 14 bases between. CDR3 in DNA: TGCGCCAGCAGCGTCAGCGGGTCTGGCTCCTACAATGAGCAGTTCTTC. Its translation is CASSVSGSGSYNEQFF.